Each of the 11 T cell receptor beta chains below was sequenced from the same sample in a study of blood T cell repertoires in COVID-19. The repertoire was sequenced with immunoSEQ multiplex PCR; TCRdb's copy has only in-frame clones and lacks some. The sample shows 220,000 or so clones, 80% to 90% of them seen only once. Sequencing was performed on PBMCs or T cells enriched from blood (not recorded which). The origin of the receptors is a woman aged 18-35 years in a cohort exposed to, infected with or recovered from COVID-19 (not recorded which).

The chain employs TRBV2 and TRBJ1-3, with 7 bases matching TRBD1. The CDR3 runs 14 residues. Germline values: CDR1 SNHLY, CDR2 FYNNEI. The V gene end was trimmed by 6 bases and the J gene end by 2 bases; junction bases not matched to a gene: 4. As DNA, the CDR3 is TGTGCCAGCAGACCACAGGGGCCTGGAAACACCATATATTTT. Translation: CASRPQGPGNTIYF.

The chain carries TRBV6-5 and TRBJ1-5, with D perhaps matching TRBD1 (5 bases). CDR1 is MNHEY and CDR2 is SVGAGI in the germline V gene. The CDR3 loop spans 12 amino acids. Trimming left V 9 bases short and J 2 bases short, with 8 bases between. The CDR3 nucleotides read TGTGCCAGTAGGGGTGGCAATCAGCCCCAGCATTTT. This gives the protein CASRGGNQPQHF.

CDR3 amino acids: CASNHRGGKLFF. The DNA of the CDR3 is TGTGCCAGCAACCACAGGGGCGGAAAACTGTTTTTT. This rearrangement joins TRBV27 to TRBJ1-4; TRBD1 matches 7 bases. Germline CDR1 MNHEY, CDR2 SMNVEV (reference sequence). The CDR3 length is 12 residues. V was clipped by 7 bases and J by 10 bases; unmatched bases: 6.

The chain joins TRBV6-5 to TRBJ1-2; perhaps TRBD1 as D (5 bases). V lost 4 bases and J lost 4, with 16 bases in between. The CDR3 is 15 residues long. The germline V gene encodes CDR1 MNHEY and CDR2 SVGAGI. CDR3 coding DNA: TGTGCCAGCAGTTCCTACAGGACCACCATCTATGGCTACACCTTC. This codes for CASSSYRTTIYGYTF.

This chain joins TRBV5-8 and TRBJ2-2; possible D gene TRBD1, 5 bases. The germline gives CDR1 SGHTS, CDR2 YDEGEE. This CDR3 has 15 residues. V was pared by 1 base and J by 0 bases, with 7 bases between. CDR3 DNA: TGTGCCAGCAGCTTGCTCAGGGCGAACACCGGGGAGCTGTTTTTT. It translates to CASSLLRANTGELFF.

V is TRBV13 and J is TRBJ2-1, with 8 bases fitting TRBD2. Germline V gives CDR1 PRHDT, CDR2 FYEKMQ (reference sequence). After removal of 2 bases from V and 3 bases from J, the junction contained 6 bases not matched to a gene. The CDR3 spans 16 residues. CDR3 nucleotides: TGTGCCAGCAGCTTACCCTGGGCGGGAGGCTACAATGAGCAGTTCTTC. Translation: CASSLPWAGGYNEQFF.

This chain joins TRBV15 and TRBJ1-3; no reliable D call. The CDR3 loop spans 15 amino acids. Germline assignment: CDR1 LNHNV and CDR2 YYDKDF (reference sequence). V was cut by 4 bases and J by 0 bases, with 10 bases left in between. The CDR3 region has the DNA TGTGCCACCAGCACGCCGTCCTACTCTGGAAACACCATATATTTT. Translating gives CATSTPSYSGNTIYF. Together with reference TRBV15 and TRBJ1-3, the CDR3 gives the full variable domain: DAMVIQNPRYQVTQFGKPVTLSCSQTLNHNVMYWYQQKSSQAPKLLFHYYDKDFNNEADTPDNFQSRRPNTSFCFLDIRSPGLGDTAMYLCATSTPSYSGNTIYFGEGSWLTVV.

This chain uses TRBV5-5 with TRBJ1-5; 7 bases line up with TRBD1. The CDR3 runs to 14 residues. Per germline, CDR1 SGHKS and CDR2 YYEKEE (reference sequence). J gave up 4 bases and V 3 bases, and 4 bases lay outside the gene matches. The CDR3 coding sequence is TGTGCCAGCAGCTCCCTACAGGGGAATCAGCCCCAGCATTTT. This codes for CASSSLQGNQPQHF.

The DNA of the CDR3 is TGTGCCAGCAGCTTTCAGGTCCCAGGGAACACCGGGGAGCTGTTTTTT. This translates into CASSFQVPGNTGELFF. The chain recombines TRBV7-9 with TRBJ2-2; D is undetermined. Germline V gives CDR1 SEHNR, CDR2 FQNEAQ (reference sequence). The CDR3 length is 16 residues. V lost 3 bases and J lost 1, with 12 bases in between.

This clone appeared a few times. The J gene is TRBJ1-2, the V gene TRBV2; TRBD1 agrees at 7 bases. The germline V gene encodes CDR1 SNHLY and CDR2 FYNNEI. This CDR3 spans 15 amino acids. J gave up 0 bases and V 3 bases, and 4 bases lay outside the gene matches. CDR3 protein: CASSEQGGPNYGYTF. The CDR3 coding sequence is TGTGCCAGCAGTGAGCAGGGGGGACCTAACTATGGCTACACCTTC.

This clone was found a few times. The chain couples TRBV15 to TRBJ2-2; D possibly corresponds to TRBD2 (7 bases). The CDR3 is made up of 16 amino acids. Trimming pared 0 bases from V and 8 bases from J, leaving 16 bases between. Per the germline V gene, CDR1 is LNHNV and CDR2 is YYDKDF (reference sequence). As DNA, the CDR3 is TGTGCCACCAGCAGAGAGGGGGGGGGCACAGAAGGGGAGCTGTTTTTT. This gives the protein CATSREGGGTEGELFF.